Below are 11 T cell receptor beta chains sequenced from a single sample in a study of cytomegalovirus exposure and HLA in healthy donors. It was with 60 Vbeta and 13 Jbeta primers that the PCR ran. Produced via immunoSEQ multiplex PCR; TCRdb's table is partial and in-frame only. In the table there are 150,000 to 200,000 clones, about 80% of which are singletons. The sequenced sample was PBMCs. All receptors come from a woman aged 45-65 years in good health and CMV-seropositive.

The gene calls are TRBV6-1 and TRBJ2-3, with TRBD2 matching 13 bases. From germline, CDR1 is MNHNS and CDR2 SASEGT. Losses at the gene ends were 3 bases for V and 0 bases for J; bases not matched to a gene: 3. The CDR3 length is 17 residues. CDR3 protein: CASSDMTSGRSTDTQYF. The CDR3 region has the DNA TGTGCCAGCAGTGATATGACTAGCGGGAGGAGCACAGATACGCAGTATTTT.

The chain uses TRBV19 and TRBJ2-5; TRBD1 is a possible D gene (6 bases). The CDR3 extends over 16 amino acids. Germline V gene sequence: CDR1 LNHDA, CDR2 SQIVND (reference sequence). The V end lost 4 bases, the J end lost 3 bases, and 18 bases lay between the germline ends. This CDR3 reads CASSTPLQGEKETQYF. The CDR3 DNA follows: TGTGCCAGTAGTACCCCCTTACAGGGTGAGAAAGAGACCCAGTACTTC.

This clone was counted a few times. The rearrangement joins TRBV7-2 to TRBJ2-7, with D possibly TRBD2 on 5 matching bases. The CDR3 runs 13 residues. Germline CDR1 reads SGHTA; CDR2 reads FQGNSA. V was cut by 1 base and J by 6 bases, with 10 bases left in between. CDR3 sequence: CASSLGTSAEQYF. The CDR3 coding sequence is TGTGCCAGCAGCTTAGGCACTAGTGCCGAGCAGTACTTC.

CDR3 coding DNA: TGTGCCAGCAGTTCCCTCGGGGGCGGGGGAAATGAGCAGTTCTTC. This encodes CASSSLGGGGNEQFF. The chain combines TRBV6-6 with TRBJ2-1, with D perhaps TRBD2 (7 bases). V lost 4 bases and J lost 7, with 17 bases in between. This CDR3 is built from 15 residues. Germline loops: CDR1 MNHNY, CDR2 SVGAGI (reference sequence).

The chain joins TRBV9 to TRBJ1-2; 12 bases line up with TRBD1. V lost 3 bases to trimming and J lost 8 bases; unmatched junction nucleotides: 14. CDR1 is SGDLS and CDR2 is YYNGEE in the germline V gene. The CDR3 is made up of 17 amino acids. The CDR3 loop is CASSEHIQGQGAGGYTF. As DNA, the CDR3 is TGTGCCAGCAGCGAGCACATCCAGGGACAGGGGGCTGGGGGCTACACCTTC.

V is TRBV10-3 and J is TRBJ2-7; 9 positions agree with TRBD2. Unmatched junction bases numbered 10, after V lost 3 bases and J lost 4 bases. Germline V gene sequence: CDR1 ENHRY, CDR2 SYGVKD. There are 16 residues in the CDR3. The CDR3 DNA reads TGTGCCATCAGTGATATCCCAACTAGCGGGCAGTACGAGCAGTACTTC. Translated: CAISDIPTSGQYEQYF.

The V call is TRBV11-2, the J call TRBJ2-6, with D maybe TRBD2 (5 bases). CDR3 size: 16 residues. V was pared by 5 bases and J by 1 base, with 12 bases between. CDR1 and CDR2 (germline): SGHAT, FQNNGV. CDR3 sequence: CASSLRGWSGANVLTF. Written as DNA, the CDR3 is TGTGCCAGCAGCCTTCGGGGTTGGTCTGGGGCCAACGTCCTGACTTTC.

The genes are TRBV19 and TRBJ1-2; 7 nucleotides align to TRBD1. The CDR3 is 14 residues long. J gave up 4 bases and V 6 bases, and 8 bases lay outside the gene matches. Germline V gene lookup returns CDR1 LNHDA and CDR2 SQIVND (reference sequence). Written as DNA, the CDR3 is TGTGCCAGTAGCGACTCGGGACAGATCTATGGCTACACCTTC. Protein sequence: CASSDSGQIYGYTF.

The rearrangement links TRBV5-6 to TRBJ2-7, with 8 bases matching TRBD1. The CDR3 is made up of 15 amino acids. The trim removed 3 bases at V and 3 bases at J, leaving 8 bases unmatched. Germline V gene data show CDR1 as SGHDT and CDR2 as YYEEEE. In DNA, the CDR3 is TGTGCCAGCAGCTCCGCCCGGACAGGGCTCTACGAGCAGTACTTC. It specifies CASSSARTGLYEQYF.

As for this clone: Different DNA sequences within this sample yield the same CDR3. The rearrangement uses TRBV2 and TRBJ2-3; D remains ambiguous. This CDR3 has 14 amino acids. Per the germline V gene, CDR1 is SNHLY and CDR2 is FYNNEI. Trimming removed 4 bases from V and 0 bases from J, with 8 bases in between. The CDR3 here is CASSVLTSTDTQYF. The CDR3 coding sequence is TGTGCCAGCAGTGTCCTGACTAGCACAGATACGCAGTATTTT.

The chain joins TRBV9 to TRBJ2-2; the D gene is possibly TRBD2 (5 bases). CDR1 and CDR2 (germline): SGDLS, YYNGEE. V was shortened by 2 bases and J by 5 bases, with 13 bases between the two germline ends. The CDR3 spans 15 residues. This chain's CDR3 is CASSVLAGGTGELFF. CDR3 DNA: TGTGCCAGCAGCGTCCTGGCCGGAGGAACCGGGGAGCTGTTTTTT.